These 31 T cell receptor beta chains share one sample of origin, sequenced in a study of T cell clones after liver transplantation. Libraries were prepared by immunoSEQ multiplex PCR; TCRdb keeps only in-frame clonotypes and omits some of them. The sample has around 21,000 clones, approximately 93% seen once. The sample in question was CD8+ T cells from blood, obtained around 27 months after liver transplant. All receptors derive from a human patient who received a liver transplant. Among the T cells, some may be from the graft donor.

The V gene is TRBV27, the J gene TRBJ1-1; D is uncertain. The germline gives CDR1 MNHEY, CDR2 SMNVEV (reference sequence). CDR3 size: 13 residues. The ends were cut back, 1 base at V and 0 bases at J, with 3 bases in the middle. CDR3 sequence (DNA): TGTGCCAGCAGTTTATTCCTGAACACTGAAGCTTTCTTT. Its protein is CASSLFLNTEAFF.

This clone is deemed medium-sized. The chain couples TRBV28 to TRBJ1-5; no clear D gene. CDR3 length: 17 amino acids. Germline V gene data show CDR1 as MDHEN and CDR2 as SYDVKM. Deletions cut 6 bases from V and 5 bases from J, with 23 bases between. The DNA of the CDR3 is TGTGCCAGCAGCCTCCTGGGAGAGGCGCCACTGGATCAGCCCCAGCATTTT. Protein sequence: CASSLLGEAPLDQPQHF.

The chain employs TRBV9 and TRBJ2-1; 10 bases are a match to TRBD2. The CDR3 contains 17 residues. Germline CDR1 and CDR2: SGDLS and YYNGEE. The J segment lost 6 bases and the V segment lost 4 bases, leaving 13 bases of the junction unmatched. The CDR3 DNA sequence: TGTGCCAGCAGCCCCCGGCTAGCGGGAGAATTTGGCAATGAGCAGTTCTTC. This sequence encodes CASSPRLAGEFGNEQFF.

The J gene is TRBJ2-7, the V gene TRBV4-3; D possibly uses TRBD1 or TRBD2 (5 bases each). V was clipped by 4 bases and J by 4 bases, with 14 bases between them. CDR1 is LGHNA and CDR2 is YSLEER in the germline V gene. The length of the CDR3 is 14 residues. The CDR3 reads CASSPGRGAYEQYF. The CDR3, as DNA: TGCGCCAGCAGCCCGGGGCGAGGGGCGTACGAGCAGTACTTC.

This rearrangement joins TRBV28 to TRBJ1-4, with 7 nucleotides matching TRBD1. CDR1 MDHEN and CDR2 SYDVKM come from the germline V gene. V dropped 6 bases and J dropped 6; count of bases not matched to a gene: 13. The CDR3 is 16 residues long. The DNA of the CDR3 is TGTGCCAGCAGCTCTAATTACGACAGGGCAGATGAAAAACTGTTTTTT. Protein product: CASSSNYDRADEKLFF.

The CDR3, as DNA: TGCGCCAGCAGCCAAGAGGGGGACAGCGCCTACGAGCAGTACTTC. Its protein is CASSQEGDSAYEQYF. The J gene is TRBJ2-7, the V gene TRBV4-1, with 7 bases fitting TRBD1. The CDR3 contains 15 residues. The J segment lost 2 bases and the V segment lost 0 bases, leaving 4 bases of the junction unmatched. CDR1 MGHRA and CDR2 YSYEKL come from the germline V gene.

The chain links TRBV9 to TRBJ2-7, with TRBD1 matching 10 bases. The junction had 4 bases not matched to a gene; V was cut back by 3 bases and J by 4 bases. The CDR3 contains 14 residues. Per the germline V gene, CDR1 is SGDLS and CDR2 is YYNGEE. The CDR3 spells CASSETGGFYEQYF. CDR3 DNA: TGTGCCAGCAGCGAGACAGGGGGCTTTTACGAGCAGTACTTC.

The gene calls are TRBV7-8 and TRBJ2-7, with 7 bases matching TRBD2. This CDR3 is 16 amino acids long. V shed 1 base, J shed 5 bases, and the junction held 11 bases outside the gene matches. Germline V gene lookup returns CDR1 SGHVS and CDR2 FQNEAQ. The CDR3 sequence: CASSLESGGSWDEQYF. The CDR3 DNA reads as TGTGCCAGCAGCTTAGAATCAGGCGGGAGTTGGGACGAGCAGTACTTC. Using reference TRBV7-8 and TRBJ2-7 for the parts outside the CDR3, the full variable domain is GAGVSQSPRYKVAKRGQDVALRCDPISGHVSLFWYQQALGQGPEFLTYFQNEAQLDKSGLPSDRFFAERPEGSVSTLKIQRTQQEDSAVYLCASSLESGGSWDEQYFGPGTRLTVT.

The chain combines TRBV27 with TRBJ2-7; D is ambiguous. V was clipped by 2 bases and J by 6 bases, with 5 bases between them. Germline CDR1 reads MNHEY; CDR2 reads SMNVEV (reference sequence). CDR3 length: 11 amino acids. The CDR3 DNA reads TGTGCCAGCAGTTTAGGGCCCGAGCAGTACTTC. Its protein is CASSLGPEQYF.

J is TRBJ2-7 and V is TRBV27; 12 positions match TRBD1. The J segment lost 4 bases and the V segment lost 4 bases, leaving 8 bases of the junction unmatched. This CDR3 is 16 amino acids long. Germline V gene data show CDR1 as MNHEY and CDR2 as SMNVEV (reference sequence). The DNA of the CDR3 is TGTGCCAGCAGTTGGGGACAGGGGGCGCTTAGGTACGAGCAGTACTTC. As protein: CASSWGQGALRYEQYF.

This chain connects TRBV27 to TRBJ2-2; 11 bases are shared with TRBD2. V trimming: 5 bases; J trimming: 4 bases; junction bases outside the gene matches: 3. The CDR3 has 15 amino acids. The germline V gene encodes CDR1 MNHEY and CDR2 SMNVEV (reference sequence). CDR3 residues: CASSKLAGATGELFF. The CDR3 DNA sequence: TGTGCCAGCAGTAAACTAGCGGGAGCCACCGGGGAGCTGTTTTTT.

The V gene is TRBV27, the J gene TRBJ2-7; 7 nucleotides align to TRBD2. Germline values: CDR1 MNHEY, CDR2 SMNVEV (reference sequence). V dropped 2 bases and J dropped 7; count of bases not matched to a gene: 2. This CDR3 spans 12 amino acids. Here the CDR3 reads CASSLGGGEQYF. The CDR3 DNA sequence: TGTGCCAGCAGTTTAGGGGGGGGAGAGCAGTACTTC.

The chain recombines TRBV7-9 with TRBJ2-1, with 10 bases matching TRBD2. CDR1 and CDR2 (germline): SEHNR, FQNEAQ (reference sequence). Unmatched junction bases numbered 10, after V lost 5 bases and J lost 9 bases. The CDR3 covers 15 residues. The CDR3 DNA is TGTGCCAGCAGCGCCAGCGGGAGGGAACGTGGTGAGCAGTTCTTC. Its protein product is CASSASGRERGEQFF. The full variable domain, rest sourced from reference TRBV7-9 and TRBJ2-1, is DTGVSQNPRHKITKRGQNVTFRCDPISEHNRLYWYRQTLGQGPEFLTYFQNEAQLEKSRLLSDRFSAERPKGSFSTLEIQRTEQGDSAMYLCASSASGRERGEQFFGPGTRLTVL.

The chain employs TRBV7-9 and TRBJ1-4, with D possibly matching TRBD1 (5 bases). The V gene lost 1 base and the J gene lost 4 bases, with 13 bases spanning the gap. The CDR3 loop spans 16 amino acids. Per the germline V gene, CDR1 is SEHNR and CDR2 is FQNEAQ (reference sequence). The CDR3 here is CASSLVVRGLNEKLFF. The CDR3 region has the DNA TGTGCCAGCAGCTTAGTGGTCCGGGGCCTTAATGAAAAACTGTTTTTT.

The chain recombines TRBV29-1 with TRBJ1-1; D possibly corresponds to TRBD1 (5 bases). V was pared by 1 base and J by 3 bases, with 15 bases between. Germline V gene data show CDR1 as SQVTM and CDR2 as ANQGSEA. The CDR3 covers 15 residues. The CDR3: CSVEVRGRVDTEAFF. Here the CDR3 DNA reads TGCAGCGTTGAAGTCCGCGGCAGGGTTGACACTGAAGCTTTCTTT.

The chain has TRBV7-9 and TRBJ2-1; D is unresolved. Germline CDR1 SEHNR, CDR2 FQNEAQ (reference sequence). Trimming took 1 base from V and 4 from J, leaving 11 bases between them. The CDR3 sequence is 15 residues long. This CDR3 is CASSLVKTAYNEQFF. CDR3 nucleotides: TGTGCCAGCAGCTTAGTAAAAACAGCTTACAATGAGCAGTTCTTC.

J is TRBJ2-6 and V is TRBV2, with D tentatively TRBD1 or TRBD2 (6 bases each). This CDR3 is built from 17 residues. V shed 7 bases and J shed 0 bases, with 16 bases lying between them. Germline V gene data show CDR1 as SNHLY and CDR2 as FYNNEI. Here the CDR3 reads CASIGGTDDSGANVLTF. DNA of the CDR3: TGTGCCAGCATAGGGGGGACCGATGACTCTGGGGCCAACGTCCTGACTTTC. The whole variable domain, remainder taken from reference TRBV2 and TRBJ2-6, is EPEVTQTPSHQVTQMGQEVILRCVPISNHLYFYWYRQILGQKVEFLVSFYNNEISEKSEIFDDQFSVERPDGSNFTLKIRSTKLEDSAMYFCASIGGTDDSGANVLTFGAGSRLTVL.

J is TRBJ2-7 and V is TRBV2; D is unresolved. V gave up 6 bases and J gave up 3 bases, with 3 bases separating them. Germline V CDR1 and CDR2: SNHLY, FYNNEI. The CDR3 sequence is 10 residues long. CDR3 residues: CASSDYEQYF. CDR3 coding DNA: TGTGCCAGCAGCGACTACGAGCAGTACTTC.

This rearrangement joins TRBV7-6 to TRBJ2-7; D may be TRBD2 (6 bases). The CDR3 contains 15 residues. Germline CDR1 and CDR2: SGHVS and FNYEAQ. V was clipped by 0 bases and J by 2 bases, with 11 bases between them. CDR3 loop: CASSLAVGEAYEQYF. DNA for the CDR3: TGTGCCAGCAGCTTAGCGGTGGGGGAGGCCTACGAGCAGTACTTC.

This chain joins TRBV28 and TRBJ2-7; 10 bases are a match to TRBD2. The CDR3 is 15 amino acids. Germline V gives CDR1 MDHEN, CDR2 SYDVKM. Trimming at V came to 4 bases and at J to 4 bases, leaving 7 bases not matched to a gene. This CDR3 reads CASSSRTSGYYEQYF. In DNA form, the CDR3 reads TGTGCCAGCAGTTCACGGACTAGCGGCTATTACGAGCAGTACTTC.

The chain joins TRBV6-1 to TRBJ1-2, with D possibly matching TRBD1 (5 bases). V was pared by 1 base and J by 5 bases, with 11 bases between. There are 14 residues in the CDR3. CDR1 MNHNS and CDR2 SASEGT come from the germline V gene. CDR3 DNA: TGTGCCAGCAGTGAAGGGGGCCGGGGGTATGGCTACACCTTC. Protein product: CASSEGGRGYGYTF.

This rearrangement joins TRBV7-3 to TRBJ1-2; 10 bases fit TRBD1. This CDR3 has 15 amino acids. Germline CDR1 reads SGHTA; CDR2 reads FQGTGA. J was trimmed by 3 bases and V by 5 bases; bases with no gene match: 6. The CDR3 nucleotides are TGTGCCAGCAGCCCGACAGGGGGCTTGGACTATGGCTACACCTTC. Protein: CASSPTGGLDYGYTF.

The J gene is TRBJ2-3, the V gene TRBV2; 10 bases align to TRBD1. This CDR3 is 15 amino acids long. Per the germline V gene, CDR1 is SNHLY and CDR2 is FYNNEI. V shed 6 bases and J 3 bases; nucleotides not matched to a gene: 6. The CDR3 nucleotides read TGTGCCAGCAGCGGACTGGACAGGGGGACAGATACGCAGTATTTT. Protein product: CASSGLDRGTDTQYF. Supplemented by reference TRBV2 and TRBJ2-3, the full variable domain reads EPEVTQTPSHQVTQMGQEVILRCVPISNHLYFYWYRQILGQKVEFLVSFYNNEISEKSEIFDDQFSVERPDGSNFTLKIRSTKLEDSAMYFCASSGLDRGTDTQYFGPGTRLTVL.

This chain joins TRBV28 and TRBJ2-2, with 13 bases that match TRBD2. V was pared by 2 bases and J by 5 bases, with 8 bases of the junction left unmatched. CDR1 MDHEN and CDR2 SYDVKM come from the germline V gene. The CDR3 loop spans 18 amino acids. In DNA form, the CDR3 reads TGTGCCAGCAGTTTACCCCGCACTAGCGGGAGGGGGACCGGGGAGCTGTTTTTT. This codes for CASSLPRTSGRGTGELFF.

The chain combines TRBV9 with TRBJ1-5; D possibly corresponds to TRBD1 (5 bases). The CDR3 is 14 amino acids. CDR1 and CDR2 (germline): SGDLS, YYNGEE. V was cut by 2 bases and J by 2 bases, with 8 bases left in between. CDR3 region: CASSVGGGNQPQHF. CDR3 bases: TGTGCCAGCAGCGTCGGGGGGGGCAATCAGCCCCAGCATTTT.

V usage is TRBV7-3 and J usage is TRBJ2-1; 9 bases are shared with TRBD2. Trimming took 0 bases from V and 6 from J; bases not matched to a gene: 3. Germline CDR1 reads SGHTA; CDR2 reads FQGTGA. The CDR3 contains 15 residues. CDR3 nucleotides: TGTGCCAGCAGCTTAACGGGAGCGGGAGGCAATGAGCAGTTCTTC. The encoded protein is CASSLTGAGGNEQFF.

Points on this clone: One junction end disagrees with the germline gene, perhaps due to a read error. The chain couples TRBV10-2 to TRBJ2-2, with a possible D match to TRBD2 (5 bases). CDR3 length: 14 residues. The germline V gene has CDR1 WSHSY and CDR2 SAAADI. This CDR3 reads CASSEPQTTGELFF. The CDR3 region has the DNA TGCGCCAGCAGTGAGCCTCAGACTACCGGAGAGCTGTTTTTT.

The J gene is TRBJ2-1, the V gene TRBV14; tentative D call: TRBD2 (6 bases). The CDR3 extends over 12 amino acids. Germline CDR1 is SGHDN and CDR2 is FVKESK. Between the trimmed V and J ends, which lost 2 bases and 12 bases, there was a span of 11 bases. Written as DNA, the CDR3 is TGTGCCAGCAGCCAAAGCGGGTTGGGGCAGTTCTTC. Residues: CASSQSGLGQFF.

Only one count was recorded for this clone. The CDR3 region is CASSEPSGPSYEQYF. The CDR3 DNA reads TGTGCCAGCAGCGAACCTAGCGGGCCCTCCTACGAGCAGTACTTC. V is TRBV7-3 and J is TRBJ2-7; 8 positions agree with TRBD2. Trimming removed 5 bases from V and 0 bases from J; junction bases left unmatched: 6. The CDR3 is made up of 15 amino acids. The V gene's germline CDR1 is SGHTA and CDR2 FQGTGA.

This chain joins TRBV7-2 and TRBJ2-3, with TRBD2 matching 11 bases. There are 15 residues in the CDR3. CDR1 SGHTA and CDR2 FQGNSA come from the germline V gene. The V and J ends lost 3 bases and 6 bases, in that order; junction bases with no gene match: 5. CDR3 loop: CASSLGTSGGDTQYF. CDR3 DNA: TGTGCCAGCAGCTTGGGGACTAGCGGAGGGGATACGCAGTATTTT.

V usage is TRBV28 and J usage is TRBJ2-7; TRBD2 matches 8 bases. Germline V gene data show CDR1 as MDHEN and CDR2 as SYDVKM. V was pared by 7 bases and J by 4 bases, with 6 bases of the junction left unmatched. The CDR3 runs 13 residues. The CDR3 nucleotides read TGTGCCAGCAAAGCGGGAGACTCGTACGAGCAGTACTTC. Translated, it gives CASKAGDSYEQYF. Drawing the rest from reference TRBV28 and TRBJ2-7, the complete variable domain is DVKVTQSSRYLVKRTGEKVFLECVQDMDHENMFWYRQDPGLGLRLIYFSYDVKMKEKGDIPEGYSVSREKKERFSLILESASTNQTSMYLCASKAGDSYEQYFGPGTRLTVT.